This TCR beta chain is drawn from a study of blood T cell repertoires in COVID-19 (dated by TCRdb to about 2020). About the investigation overall: Samples covering the acute and convalescent phases of COVID-19 were provided by collaborators in the United States, Italy and Spain. The material from the prospective study consisted of cDNA or gDNA derived from T cells, B-cell-depleted T cells, or PBMCs. Subjects who had been exposed to COVID-19, were actively infected with it, or had recovered from it provided the deeply sampled blood TCRbeta repertoires that made up the dataset. The repertoires were released in a freely available public database meant as a resource for research on the immune response to SARS-CoV-2. The samples were drawn from two sources: the first 160 participants of the ongoing ImmuneRACE study, and 1,000 to 1,500 subjects contributed by 6 global collaborators. Nearly every sample came with metadata listing a de-identified subject ID, COVID-19 status, age in years and sex. Where HLA class I and class II types were available, the types were taken from metadata supplied by the sample provider, not from assay-based typing.

With respect to this clone: It has no known antigen specificity. There are no base qualities to consult, and no much larger clone falls within one base.

Paper-wide results and their limitations: The quantity of clinical and demographic metadata differed by source and by participant and was supplied without curation.

The junction carries 8 bases between V and J, which are trimmed by 0 bases and 1 base respectively. CDR3 length: 15 amino acids, cysteine to phenylalanine. Here the CDR3 DNA is all that survives: 45 bases in frame from base 1. CDR1 is given as SGDLS and CDR2 as YYNGEE, both from the germline V gene. TCRbeta CDR3 regions were amplified from genomic DNA by means of the immunoSEQ Assay, a bias-controlled multiplex PCR. In the authors' own workflow: Nucleated cell counts per sample were estimated from amplification of reference gene primers within the assay. To quantify the absolute abundance of each unique TCRbeta CDR3 rearrangement, sequence reads were collapsed and filtered. For each sample, productive Simpson clonality was calculated as the square root of Simpson's diversity index over productive rearrangements. The immuneACCESS repertoire file appears here via TCRdb, limited to in-frame rearrangements. These files lack a portion of the clones; in checked studies, under half of the deficit traces to unresolved V genes, and the cause of the others is not known. That table furnishes V, J and clone size, whereas the DNA furnished D and trimming. Within this sample are about 370,000 clones, with roughly 90% of them counted one time only. The ten largest clones capture 6% to 7.5% of the sample.

Collaborating institutions collected whole blood in K2EDTA tubes following their own protocols. For TCRbeta analysis, collaborator samples were shipped as frozen whole blood, as isolated PBMCs, or as DNA extracted from either sample type. The receptor's source is a man aged 18 to 30 with active or convalescent COVID-19. Sequencing used peripheral blood. This receptor chain uses TRBV9 and TRBJ1-3; the D gene cannot be resolved reliably. The CDR3 loop reads CASSVAGSSGNTIYF. Here is the DNA: TGTGCCAGCAGCGTAGCGGGGTCTTCTGGAAACACCATATATTTT.